This T cell receptor (beta chain) was captured in a study of technical replicates of blood from several donors. Assay used: immunoSEQ multiplex PCR; TCRdb lists only in-frame clones, some missing. The sample comprises approximately 85,000 clones, about 91% of which are singletons, and 0.27% rests with the top ten. With 0 bases clipped from V and 6 bases from J, the junction kept 5 bases outside the gene matches. The CDR3 spans 14 residues. Germline V CDR1 and CDR2: SGHRS, YFSETQ. This clonotype was sampled from a human donor in good health. The chain recombines TRBV5-1 with TRBJ1-2; TRBD1 matches 7 bases. Sequencing was performed on T cells isolated from PBMCs. CDR3 nucleotides: TGCGCCAGCAGCTTGGTGGCAGGGGGAGATGGCTACACCTTC. Translation: CASSLVAGGDGYTF.